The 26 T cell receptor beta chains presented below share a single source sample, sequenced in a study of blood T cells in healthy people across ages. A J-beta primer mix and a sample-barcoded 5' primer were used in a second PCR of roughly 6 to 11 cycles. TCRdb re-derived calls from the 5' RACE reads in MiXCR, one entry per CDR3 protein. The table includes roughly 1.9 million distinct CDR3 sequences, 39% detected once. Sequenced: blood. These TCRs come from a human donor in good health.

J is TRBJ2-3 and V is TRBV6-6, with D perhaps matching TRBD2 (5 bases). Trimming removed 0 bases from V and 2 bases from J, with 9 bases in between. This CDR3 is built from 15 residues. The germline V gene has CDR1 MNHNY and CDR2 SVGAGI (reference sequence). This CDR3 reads CASSYSGLLTDTQYF. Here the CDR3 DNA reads TGTGCCAGCAGTTACTCAGGACTTCTCACAGATACGCAGTATTTT.

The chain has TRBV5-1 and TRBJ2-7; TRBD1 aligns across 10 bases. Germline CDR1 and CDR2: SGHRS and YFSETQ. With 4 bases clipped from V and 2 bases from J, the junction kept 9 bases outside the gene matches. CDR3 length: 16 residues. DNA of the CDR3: TGCGCCAGCAGCAAGTCCGGGACAGGGGTAACCTACGAGCAGTACTTC. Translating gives CASSKSGTGVTYEQYF.

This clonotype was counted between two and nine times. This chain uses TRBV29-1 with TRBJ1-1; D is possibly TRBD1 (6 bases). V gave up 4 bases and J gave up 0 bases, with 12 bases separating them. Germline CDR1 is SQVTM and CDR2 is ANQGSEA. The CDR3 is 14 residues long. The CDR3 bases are TGCAGCGTTGCGGGGGGGCAAGTGAACACTGAAGCTTTCTTT. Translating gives CSVAGGQVNTEAFF.

The CDR3 DNA reads TGTGCCAGCAGCTTATTTCGGGACAGGGTAGGCACAGATACGCAGTATTTT. Translation: CASSLFRDRVGTDTQYF. This chain joins TRBV7-2 and TRBJ2-3; 9 bases agree with TRBD1. The J segment lost 1 base and the V segment lost 2 bases, leaving 7 bases of the junction unmatched. The CDR3 is 17 amino acids. Germline V gene lookup returns CDR1 SGHTA and CDR2 FQGNSA.

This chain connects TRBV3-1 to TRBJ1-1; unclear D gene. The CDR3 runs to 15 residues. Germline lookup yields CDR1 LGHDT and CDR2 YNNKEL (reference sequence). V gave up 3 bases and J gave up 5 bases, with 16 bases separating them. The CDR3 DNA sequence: TGTGCCAGCAGCCACCCTCGGGGAACGAGGACTGAAGCTTTCTTT. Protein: CASSHPRGTRTEAFF.

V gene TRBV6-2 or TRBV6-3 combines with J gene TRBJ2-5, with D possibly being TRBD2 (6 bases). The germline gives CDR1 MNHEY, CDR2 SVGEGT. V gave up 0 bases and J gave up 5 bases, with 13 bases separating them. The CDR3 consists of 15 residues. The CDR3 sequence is CASSYSGTAEETQYF. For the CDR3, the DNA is TGTGCCAGCAGTTACTCGGGGACTGCGGAGGAGACCCAGTACTTC.

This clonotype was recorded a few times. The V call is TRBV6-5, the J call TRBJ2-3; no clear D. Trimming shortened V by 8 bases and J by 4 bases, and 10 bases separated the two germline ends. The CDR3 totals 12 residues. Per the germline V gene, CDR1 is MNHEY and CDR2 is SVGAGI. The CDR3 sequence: CASRSQPDTQYF. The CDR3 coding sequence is TGTGCCAGCCGCTCCCAGCCAGATACGCAGTATTTT.

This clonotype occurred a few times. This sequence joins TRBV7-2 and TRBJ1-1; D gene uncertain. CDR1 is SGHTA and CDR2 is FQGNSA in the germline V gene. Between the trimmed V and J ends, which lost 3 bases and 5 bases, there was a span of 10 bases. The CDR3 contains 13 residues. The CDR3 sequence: CASSFGRETEAFF. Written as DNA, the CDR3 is TGTGCCAGCAGCTTTGGGAGGGAGACTGAAGCTTTCTTT.

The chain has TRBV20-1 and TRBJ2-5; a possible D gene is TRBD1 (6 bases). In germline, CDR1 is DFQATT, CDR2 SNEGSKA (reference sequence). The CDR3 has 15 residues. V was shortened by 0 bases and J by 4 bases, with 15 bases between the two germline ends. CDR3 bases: TGCAGTGCTAGAGATCCAACAGGCAGGGGAGAGACCCAGTACTTC. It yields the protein CSARDPTGRGETQYF.

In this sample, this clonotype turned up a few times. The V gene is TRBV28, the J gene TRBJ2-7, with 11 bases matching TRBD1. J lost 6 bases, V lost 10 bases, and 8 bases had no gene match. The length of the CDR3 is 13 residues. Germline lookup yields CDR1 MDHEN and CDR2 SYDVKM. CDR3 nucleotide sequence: TGTGCCACCGACCCGGGACAGGGGGGCGAGCAGTACTTC. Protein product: CATDPGQGGEQYF.

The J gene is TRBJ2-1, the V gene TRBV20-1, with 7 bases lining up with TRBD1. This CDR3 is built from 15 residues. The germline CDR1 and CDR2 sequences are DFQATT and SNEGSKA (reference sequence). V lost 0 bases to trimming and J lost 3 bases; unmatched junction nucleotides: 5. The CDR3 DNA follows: TGCAGTGCTAGAGATATGGGACAGCGCTACAATGAGCAGTTCTTC. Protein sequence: CSARDMGQRYNEQFF.

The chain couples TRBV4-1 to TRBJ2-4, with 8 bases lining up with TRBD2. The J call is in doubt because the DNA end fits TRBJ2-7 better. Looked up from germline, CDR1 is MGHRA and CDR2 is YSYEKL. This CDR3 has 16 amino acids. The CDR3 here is CASSQERRGAPGEQYF. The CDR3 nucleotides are TGCGCCAGCAGCCAAGAACGGCGGGGGGCGCCGGGCGAGCAGTACTTC.

In DNA form, the CDR3 reads TGCGCCAGCAGCACCGGGCCGGGAATGAACACTGAAGCTTTCTTT. Its translation: CASSTGPGMNTEAFF. V is TRBV5-1 and J is TRBJ1-1; D unclear. Germline CDR1 SGHRS, CDR2 YFSETQ. The CDR3 is made up of 15 amino acids. V shed 4 bases and J shed 0 bases, with 13 bases lying between them.

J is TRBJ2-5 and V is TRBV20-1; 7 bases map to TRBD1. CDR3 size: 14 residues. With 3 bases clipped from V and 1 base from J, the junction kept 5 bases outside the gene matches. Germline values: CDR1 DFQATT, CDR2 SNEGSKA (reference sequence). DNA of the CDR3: TGCAGTGCTAGGGAATGGGACAGCCAAGAGACCCAGTACTTC. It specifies CSAREWDSQETQYF.

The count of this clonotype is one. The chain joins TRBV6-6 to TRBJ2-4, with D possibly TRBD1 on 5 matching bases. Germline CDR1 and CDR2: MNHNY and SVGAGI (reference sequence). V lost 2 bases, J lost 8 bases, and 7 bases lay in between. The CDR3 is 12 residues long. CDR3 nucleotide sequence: TGTGCCAGCAGTTACGGGGCTGACATTCAGTACTTC. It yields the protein CASSYGADIQYF.

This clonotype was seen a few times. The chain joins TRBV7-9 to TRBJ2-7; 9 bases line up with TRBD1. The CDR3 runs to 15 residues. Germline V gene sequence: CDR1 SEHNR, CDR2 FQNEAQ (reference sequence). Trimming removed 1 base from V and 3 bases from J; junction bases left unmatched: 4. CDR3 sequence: CASSLGGTGNYEQYF. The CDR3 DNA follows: TGTGCCAGCAGCTTAGGAGGGACAGGGAACTACGAGCAGTACTTC.

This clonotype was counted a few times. The DNA for the CDR3 is TGTGCCTGGAGCAGGGTAGGCACTGAAGCTTTCTTT. This codes for CAWSRVGTEAFF. This sequence joins TRBV30 and TRBJ1-1, with TRBD1 as a possible D gene (5 bases). The germline V gene encodes CDR1 GTSNPN and CDR2 SVGIG (reference sequence). CDR3 length equals 12 residues. The ends were cut back, 3 bases at V and 4 bases at J, with 9 bases in the middle.

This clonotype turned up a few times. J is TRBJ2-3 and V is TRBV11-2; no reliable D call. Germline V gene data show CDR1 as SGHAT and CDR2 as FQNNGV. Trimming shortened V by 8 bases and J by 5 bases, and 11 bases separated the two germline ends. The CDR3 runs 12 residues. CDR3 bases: TGTGCCAGCCACGACACGGGAGATACGCAGTATTTT. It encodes CASHDTGDTQYF.

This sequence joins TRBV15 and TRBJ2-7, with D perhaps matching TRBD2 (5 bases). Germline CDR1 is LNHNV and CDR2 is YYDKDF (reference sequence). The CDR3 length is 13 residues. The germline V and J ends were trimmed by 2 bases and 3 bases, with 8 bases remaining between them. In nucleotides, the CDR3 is TGTGCCACCAGCAGAACTAGTTTCTACGAGCAGTACTTC. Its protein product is CATSRTSFYEQYF.

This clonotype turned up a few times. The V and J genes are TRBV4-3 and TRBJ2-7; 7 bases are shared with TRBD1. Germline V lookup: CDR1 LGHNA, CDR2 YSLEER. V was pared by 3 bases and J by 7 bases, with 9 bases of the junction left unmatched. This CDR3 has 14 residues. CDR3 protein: CASSQYSTGEEQYF. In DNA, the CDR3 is TGCGCCAGCAGCCAGTACTCAACAGGGGAAGAGCAGTACTTC.

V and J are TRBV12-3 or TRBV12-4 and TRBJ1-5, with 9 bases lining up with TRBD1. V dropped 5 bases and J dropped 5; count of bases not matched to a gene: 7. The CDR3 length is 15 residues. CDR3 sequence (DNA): TGTGCCAGCAGTAGTGGACAGGGGTCCTATCAGCCCCAGCATTTT. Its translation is CASSSGQGSYQPQHF.

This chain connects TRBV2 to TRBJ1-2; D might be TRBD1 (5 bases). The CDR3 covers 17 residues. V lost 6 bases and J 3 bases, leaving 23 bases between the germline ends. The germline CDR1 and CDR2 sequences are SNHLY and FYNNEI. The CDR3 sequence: CASSDDSGQLLYYGYTF. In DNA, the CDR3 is TGTGCCAGCAGCGACGACAGTGGCCAACTCCTTTACTATGGCTACACCTTC.

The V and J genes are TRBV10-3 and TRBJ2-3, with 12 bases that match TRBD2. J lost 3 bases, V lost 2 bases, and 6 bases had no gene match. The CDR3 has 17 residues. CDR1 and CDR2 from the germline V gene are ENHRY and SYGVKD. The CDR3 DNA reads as TGTGCCATCAGTGAGACCACTAGCGGGGGGACAACAGATACGCAGTATTTT. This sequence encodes CAISETTSGGTTDTQYF.

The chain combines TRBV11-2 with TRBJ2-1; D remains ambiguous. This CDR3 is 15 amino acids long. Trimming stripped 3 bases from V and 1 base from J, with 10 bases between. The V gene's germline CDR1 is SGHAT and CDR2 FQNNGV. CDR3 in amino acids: CASSFMKGSYNEQFF. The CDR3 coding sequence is TGTGCCAGCAGCTTCATGAAGGGATCCTACAATGAGCAGTTCTTC.

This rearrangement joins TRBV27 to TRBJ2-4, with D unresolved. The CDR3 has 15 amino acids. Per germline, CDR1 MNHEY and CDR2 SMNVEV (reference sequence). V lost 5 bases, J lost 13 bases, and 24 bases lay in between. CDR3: CASSISGFSTYGQYF. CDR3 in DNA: TGTGCCAGCAGTATCTCCGGGTTTTCAACCTACGGGCAGTACTTC.

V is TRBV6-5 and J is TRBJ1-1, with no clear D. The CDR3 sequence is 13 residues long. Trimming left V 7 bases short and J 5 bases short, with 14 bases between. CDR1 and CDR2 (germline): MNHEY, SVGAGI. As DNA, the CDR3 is TGTGCCAGCAAGAGGGAGGGTGTGACTGAAGCTTTCTTT. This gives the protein CASKREGVTEAFF.